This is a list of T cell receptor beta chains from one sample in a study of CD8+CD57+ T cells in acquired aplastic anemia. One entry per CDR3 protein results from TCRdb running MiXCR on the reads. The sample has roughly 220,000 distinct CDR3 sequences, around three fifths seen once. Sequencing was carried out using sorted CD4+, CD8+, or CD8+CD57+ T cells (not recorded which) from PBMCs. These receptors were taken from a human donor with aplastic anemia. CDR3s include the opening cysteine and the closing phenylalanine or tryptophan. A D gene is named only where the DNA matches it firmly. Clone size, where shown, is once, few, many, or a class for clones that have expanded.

CASRDSSYSYEQYF,TGTGCCAGCAGGGACTCCTCCTACTCCTACGAGCAGTACTTC,TRBV12-3/TRBV12-4,.,TRBJ2-7,.
CASSDGTSGELFF,TGTGCCAGCAGTGACGGGACTAGCGGGGAGCTGTTTTTT,TRBV6-4,TRBD2,TRBJ2-2,.
CASGEETQYF,TGTGCCAGTGGCGAGGAGACCCAGTACTTC,TRBV19,.,TRBJ2-5,.
CASSLEALTGAYEQYF,TGCGCCAGCAGCTTGGAGGCATTGACAGGGGCCTACGAGCAGTACTTC,TRBV5-1,TRBD1,TRBJ2-7,once
CATGGDSNQPQHF,TGTGCCACAGGCGGGGATAGCAATCAGCCCCAGCATTTT,TRBV2,.,TRBJ1-5,.
CASSETSGSFYEQYF,TGTGCCAGTAGTGAGACTAGCGGGAGTTTCTACGAGCAGTACTTC,TRBV19,TRBD2,TRBJ2-7,.
CATSDLGLGQQFF,TGTGCCACCAGTGATTTAGGCCTAGGACAGCAGTTCTTC,TRBV24-1,.,TRBJ2-1,.
CASSLYGNSNTGELFF,TGTGCCAGCAGCTTATACGGGAACTCGAACACCGGGGAGCTGTTTTTT,TRBV13,.,TRBJ2-2,.
CSGILAGALREQYF,TGCAGCGGAATACTAGCGGGGGCCTTGAGGGAGCAGTACTTC,TRBV29-1,TRBD2,TRBJ2-7,.
CASSRTENHGYTF,TGTGCCAGCAGCAGGACAGAAAACCATGGCTACACCTTC,TRBV7-8,.,TRBJ1-2,.
CASSPGLAGEVIGEQFF,TGTGCCAGCAGTCCGGGGCTAGCGGGAGAGGTCATTGGTGAGCAGTTCTTC,TRBV2,TRBD2,TRBJ2-1,.
CSAEFSDTQYF,TGCAGTGCTGAATTCTCAGATACGCAGTATTTT,TRBV20-1,.,TRBJ2-3,.
CASSPSTQGVTEAFF,TGTGCCAGCAGTCCCTCGACCCAGGGGGTCACTGAAGCTTTCTTT,TRBV12-3/TRBV12-4,TRBD1,TRBJ1-1,.
CASSLASGGASSTDTQYF,TGTGCCAGCAGCTTAGCTAGCGGGGGAGCTTCTAGCACAGATACGCAGTATTTT,TRBV7-9,TRBD2,TRBJ2-3,.
CASSAEQGMANYGYTF,TGCGCCAGCTCTGCCGAACAGGGGATGGCTAACTATGGCTACACCTTC,TRBV5-1,TRBD1,TRBJ1-2,.
CASSLTGQSEAFF,TGTGCCAGCAGTCTGACCGGACAGTCTGAAGCTTTCTTT,TRBV25-1,.,TRBJ1-1,.
CASSENRATIHF,TGTGCCAGCAGTGAAAACCGGGCAACAATTCACTTT,TRBV6-6,.,TRBJ1-6,.
CASSLGSYEQYF,TGTGCCAGCAGCTTGGGCTCCTACGAGCAGTACTTC,TRBV7-9,.,TRBJ2-7,many
CATSRKGRDTEAFF,TGTGCCACCAGCAGGAAGGGACGGGACACTGAAGCTTTCTTT,TRBV15,.,TRBJ1-1,.
CASSGDREGLNEQFF,TGTGCCAGCAGCGGTGACAGGGAGGGCCTCAATGAGCAGTTCTTC,TRBV11-1,.,TRBJ2-1,.
CSASPGTETQYF,TGCAGTGCTAGTCCGGGAACGGAGACCCAGTACTTC,TRBV20-1,.,TRBJ2-5,.
CASSLTGVYEQYF,TGTGCCAGCAGCTTGACAGGGGTCTACGAGCAGTACTTC,TRBV7-9,TRBD1,TRBJ2-7,.
CASSFMDYEQYF,TGTGCCAGCAGCTTTATGGACTACGAGCAGTACTTC,TRBV7-9,.,TRBJ2-7,.
CASSPGGAKNIQYF,TGTGCCAGCAGTCCCGGGGGGGCCAAAAACATTCAGTACTTC,TRBV3-1,TRBD2,TRBJ2-4,.
CASRGTGGEQYF,TGTGCCAGCAGGGGGACAGGGGGCGAGCAGTACTTC,TRBV6-4,TRBD1,TRBJ2-7,many
CASSLMWNTEAFF,TGTGCCAGCAGCTTAATGTGGAACACTGAAGCTTTCTTT,TRBV7-9,.,TRBJ1-1,.
CASSGRQLSSYEQYF,TGTGCCAGCAGTGGCCGACAGCTGAGCTCCTACGAGCAGTACTTC,TRBV2,.,TRBJ2-7,.